This is a list of T cell receptor beta chains from one sample in a study of blood T cell repertoires in COVID-19. Profiling relied on immunoSEQ multiplex PCR, and the TCRdb table lists in-frame clones only, not all of them. The table lists about 200,000 clones, 80% to 90% of them singletons. Specimen: peripheral blood. Every receptor here comes from a man between 60 and 75 years old who had recovered from COVID-19. The CDR3 runs from the conserved cysteine through the conserved F or W. Fields, in order: clone size, D gene, J gene, V gene, CDR3 DNA, CDR3 protein. A D gene is named only where the DNA matches it firmly. Where a row states a size, it is once, few, many or the class of an expanded clone; other rows omit it.

NA | NA | TRBJ1-4 | TRBV19 | TGTGCCAGCGGTACCCTAGGGAGAAGGAATGAAAAACTGTTTTTT | CASGTLGRRNEKLFF
few | TRBD1 | TRBJ1-2 | TRBV7-9 | TGTGCCAGCAGCGCGGGACAGCCGAACTATGGCTACACCTTC | CASSAGQPNYGYTF
once | TRBD1 | TRBJ1-4 | TRBV4-3 | TGCGCCAGCAGCCACGGACAGGGGGCTTCCACTAATGAAAAACTGTTTTTT | CASSHGQGASTNEKLFF
once | NA | TRBJ2-1 | TRBV5-4 | TGTGCCAGCAGCTTGGGCCAGGGGATTGAGCAGTTCTTC | CASSLGQGIEQFF
NA | NA | TRBJ1-1 | TRBV20-1 | TGCAGTGCTAGACGCGGAGGTGAAGCTTTCTTT | CSARRGGEAFF
NA | NA | TRBJ1-2 | TRBV18 | TGTGCCAGCTCACCAACCTGGCAGGGGATCCAATATGGCTACACCTTC | CASSPTWQGIQYGYTF
NA | TRBD2 | TRBJ2-2 | TRBV4-1 | TGCGCCAGCAGTCGGGGACTAGCGGGAGGTACCGGGGAGCTGTTTTTT | CASSRGLAGGTGELFF
NA | NA | TRBJ1-5 | TRBV2 | TGTGCCAGCAGGGAGGGTTTTAATCAGCCCCAGCATTTT | CASREGFNQPQHF
NA | NA | TRBJ2-2 | TRBV6-5 | TGTGCCAGCAGTTACAGGCAGGGTAGAGCCGGGGAGCTGTTTTTT | CASSYRQGRAGELFF
NA | TRBD2 | TRBJ2-7 | TRBV7-9 | TGTGCCAGCAGCTTGGGGGGACTAGCGGGCGATTCCTACGAGCAGTACTTC | CASSLGGLAGDSYEQYF
NA | NA | TRBJ2-7 | TRBV19 | TGTGCCAGTAGCCCTGACCCGTGGAGCTCCTACGAGCAGTACTTC | CASSPDPWSSYEQYF
NA | NA | TRBJ1-1 | TRBV7-8 | TGTGCCAGCAGCCCGAGGACAGACGAAGCTTTCTTT | CASSPRTDEAFF
NA | NA | TRBJ1-1 | TRBV7-9 | TGTGCCAGCAGCCCACGACAGTCACTGAACACTGAAGCTTTCTTT | CASSPRQSLNTEAFF
NA | TRBD1 | TRBJ1-5 | TRBV7-9 | TGTGCCAGCAGCCCCGGGACAGGGGTTCAGCCCCAGCATTTT | CASSPGTGVQPQHF
NA | NA | TRBJ2-6 | TRBV5-1 | TGCGCCAGCAGCTCACTAGCCTCTGGGGCCAACGTCCTGACTTTC | CASSSLASGANVLTF
once | NA | TRBJ2-3 | TRBV18 | TGTGCCAGCTCACATAGTGAGGTACTCGCAGATACGCAGTATTTT | CASSHSEVLADTQYF
NA | TRBD1 | TRBJ2-5 | TRBV5-1 | TGCGCCAGCAGCACCAGGGACAGGGGAGAGACCCAGTACTTC | CASSTRDRGETQYF
NA | TRBD1 | TRBJ1-1 | TRBV19 | TGTGCCAGTAGTTCTAGGGACAGGGTGAGAACTGAAGCTTTCTTT | CASSSRDRVRTEAFF
NA | TRBD2 | TRBJ2-1 | TRBV11-2 | TGTGCCAGCAGCCAAAGCGGGAGCTCCTACAATGAGCAGTTCTTC | CASSQSGSSYNEQFF
few | TRBD2 | TRBJ2-2 | TRBV10-1 | TGCGCCAGCAGTGAGGACCGGCTAGCGGGAGCTGCCGGGGAGCTGTTTTTT | CASSEDRLAGAAGELFF
NA | NA | TRBJ1-3 | TRBV3-1/TRBV3-2 | TGTGCCAGCAGCGGGAGGGGCGCTGAGGCCATATATTTT | CASSGRGAEAIYF
NA | NA | TRBJ1-1 | TRBV12-5 | TGTGCTAGTACAACCCGTACTAAAGTTACCCCTGAAGCTTTCTTT | CASTTRTKVTPEAFF
NA | TRBD2 | TRBJ2-7 | TRBV19 | TGTGCCAGTAGTACCCTAGCGGGGGCCTCCTACGAGCAGTACTTC | CASSTLAGASYEQYF
NA | TRBD1 | TRBJ1-4 | TRBV5-1 | TGCGCCAGCAGCGCGGGACAGGGAGAAAAACTGTTTTTT | CASSAGQGEKLFF